This record looks at one TCR beta chain sequence and its context. What it binds is unknown. In the PCR, 60 Vbeta and 13 Jbeta primers were used. TCRdb keeps only in-frame clones here, not all; method: immunoSEQ multiplex PCR. The data show 200,000 or so clones, more than 80% seen once. This entry is derived from a study of cytomegalovirus exposure and HLA in healthy donors. In the study overall: Around 200 million T cells yielded more than 90 million unique TCR beta sequences, as an earlier analysis found. The study, taken as a whole, reports: Highly shared sequence variants in one cluster were likely a sequencing artifact. Reported findings show TCR beta sequences accurately forecast HLA-A and HLA-B alleles in most subjects.

Germline V CDR1 and CDR2: SGHTA, FQGTGA. Trimming cost V 1 base and J 2 bases; bases outside gene matches: 4. The CDR3 contains 17 residues. The sequenced material came from PBMCs. This receptor was taken from a man younger than 45 in good health and CMV-seronegative. The rearrangement joins TRBV7-3 to TRBJ2-2; 10 bases map to TRBD2. CDR3 in DNA: TGTGCCAGCAGCTTAAGAGCGGGGGGGTTCAACACCGGGGAGCTGTTTTTT. Amino acid sequence: CASSLRAGGFNTGELFF.